This TCR beta chain was sequenced for a study of blood T cell repertoires in COVID-19. Profiled with immunoSEQ multiplex PCR; TCRdb holds only in-frame clones, not every one. This table holds around 62,000 clones, 88% found once. V gave up 0 bases and J gave up 11 bases, with 12 bases separating them. This CDR3 contains 13 residues. The rearrangement uses TRBV12-3 or TRBV12-4 and TRBJ2-3; perhaps TRBD2 as D (6 bases). Sequenced material: peripheral blood. The clonotype originates from an older woman with COVID-19, enrolled during active disease. CDR3 sequence: CASSLASMEGQYF. The CDR3 DNA sequence: TGTGCCAGCAGTTTAGCCTCCATGGAGGGGCAGTATTTT.